One sample yielded the 18 T cell receptor beta chains listed below, sequenced in a study of monozygotic twins with inflammatory bowel disease. From the 5' RACE reads, TCRdb lists one entry per CDR3 protein and no DNA. This sample lists 300,000 to 350,000 distinct CDR3 sequences; its ten largest clones have around 2%. Sequenced material: blood. These receptors came from a human donor with ulcerative colitis or Crohn's disease, or a healthy co-twin of an affected twin (not recorded which).

The rearrangement links TRBV7-9 to TRBJ1-5. CDR3 length: 13 amino acids. Germline lookup yields CDR1 SEHNR and CDR2 FQNEAQ (reference sequence). CDR3 protein: CASSRDFNQPQHF. The variable domain in full, with the rest retrieved from reference TRBV7-9 and TRBJ1-5, is DTGVSQNPRHKITKRGQNVTFRCDPISEHNRLYWYRQTLGQGPEFLTYFQNEAQLEKSRLLSDRFSAERPKGSFSTLEIQRTEQGDSAMYLCASSRDFNQPQHFGDGTRLSIL.

The chain combines TRBV10-3 with TRBJ1-5; TCRdb indicates TRBD1, and absent DNA this call remains unverified. Germline V gene lookup returns CDR1 ENHRY and CDR2 SYGVKD. This CDR3 spans 14 amino acids. CDR3: CAISHPGFGQPQHF.

This chain links TRBV10-3 with TRBJ2-3; TCRdb reports TRBD1, a call that lacks DNA to check it against. The germline V gene has CDR1 ENHRY and CDR2 SYGVKD. The CDR3 extends over 13 amino acids. The CDR3 is CAISGRGTDTQYF.

The chain joins TRBV29-1 to TRBJ2-1; checking the TCRdb D call of TRBD1 is not possible without DNA. Germline CDR1 is SQVTM and CDR2 is ANQGSEA. The CDR3 is 14 amino acids. CDR3 region: CSAGGGQTNNEQFF.

The rearrangement uses TRBV7-2 and TRBJ2-3. This CDR3 has 16 residues. Germline-derived CDR1 and CDR2 are SGHTA and FQGNSA. CDR3 in amino acids: CASIRGNPTSTDTQYF.

The V and J genes are TRBV20-1 and TRBJ1-2; TCRdb picks TRBD1, but there is no DNA to check that call. CDR3 length: 15 amino acids. Germline CDR1 is DFQATT and CDR2 is SNEGSKA (reference sequence). CDR3 residues: CSAPLREGATSGYTF.

The chain has TRBV10-3 and TRBJ2-2; TCRdb outputs TRBD1, but without DNA this stays unchecked. The V gene's germline CDR1 is ENHRY and CDR2 SYGVKD. This CDR3 region has 14 residues. The CDR3 here is CAIRGTANTGELFF.

The V gene is TRBV5-1, the J gene TRBJ2-1; with no DNA, the TCRdb D assignment of TRBD1 cannot be verified. The CDR3 extends over 14 amino acids. Germline CDR1 is SGHRS and CDR2 is YFSETQ. The CDR3 is CASSDRVSYNEQFF.

The chain employs TRBV7-2 and TRBJ2-2; TCRdb proposes TRBD2, but this gene call is untestable without DNA. CDR1 and CDR2 from the germline V gene are SGHTA and FQGNSA. There are 15 residues in the CDR3. The CDR3 is CASSQLGLTSGELFF. The variable domain in full, completed from reference TRBV7-2 and TRBJ2-2, reads GAGVSQSPSNKVTEKGKDVELRCDPISGHTALYWYRQSLGQGLEFLIYFQGNSAPDKSGLPSDRFSAERTGGSVSTLTIQRTQQEDSAVYLCASSQLGLTSGELFFGEGSRLTVL.

The rearrangement links TRBV3-1 to TRBJ1-3; TCRdb proposes TRBD1, but this gene call is untestable without DNA. The CDR3 length is 19 residues. Germline-derived CDR1 and CDR2 are LGHDT and YNNKEL (reference sequence). CDR3 loop: CASSRIGGRVIGPGNTIYF.

The chain links TRBV5-4 to TRBJ2-1; TCRdb indicates TRBD1, and absent DNA this call remains unverified. This CDR3 is 14 amino acids long. CDR1 SGHNT and CDR2 YYREEE come from the germline V gene (reference sequence). Here the CDR3 reads CASSLEQGSNEQFF.

V usage is TRBV23-1 and J usage is TRBJ2-3. TRBV23-1 is labeled an ORF, and its function is uncertain. The CDR3 consists of 15 residues. The CDR3 is CASSQLLKNGDTQYF.

The CDR3 region is CASSGRVVNTEAFF. This rearrangement joins TRBV7-8 to TRBJ1-1; the D gene TCRdb calls, TRBD1, cannot be checked with no DNA. Germline lookup yields CDR1 SGHVS and CDR2 FQNEAQ. This CDR3 contains 14 residues. The complete variable domain, with remaining parts taken from reference TRBV7-8 and TRBJ1-1, reads GAGVSQSPRYKVAKRGQDVALRCDPISGHVSLFWYQQALGQGPEFLTYFQNEAQLDKSGLPSDRFFAERPEGSVSTLKIQRTQQEDSAVYLCASSGRVVNTEAFFGQGTRLTVV.

The chain carries TRBV6-5 and TRBJ1-1; the D call from TCRdb, TRBD1, cannot be confirmed without DNA. Germline CDR1 reads MNHEY; CDR2 reads SVGAGI. The length of the CDR3 is 14 residues. CDR3 residues: CASSSRPGGTEAFF.

This sequence joins TRBV5-6 and TRBJ1-3. CDR1 SGHDT and CDR2 YYEEEE come from the germline V gene. CDR3 size: 17 residues. The chain's CDR3 is CASSLRDGPLSGNTIYF.

V usage is TRBV12-3 or TRBV12-4 and J usage is TRBJ2-1; checking the TCRdb D call of TRBD2 is not possible without DNA. The CDR3 spans 16 residues. CDR3 in amino acids: CASRDLAGNSYNEQFF.

The V and J genes are TRBV12-3 or TRBV12-4 and TRBJ2-7; TCRdb returns TRBD2, unconfirmable since there is no DNA. The CDR3 contains 14 residues. CDR3 in amino acids: CASGSGTSVPEQYF.

The chain is built from TRBV28 and TRBJ2-7. The CDR3 totals 14 residues. CDR1 is MDHEN, CDR2 SYDVKM, per germline. CDR3 sequence reads: CASIWDQTSYEQYF.